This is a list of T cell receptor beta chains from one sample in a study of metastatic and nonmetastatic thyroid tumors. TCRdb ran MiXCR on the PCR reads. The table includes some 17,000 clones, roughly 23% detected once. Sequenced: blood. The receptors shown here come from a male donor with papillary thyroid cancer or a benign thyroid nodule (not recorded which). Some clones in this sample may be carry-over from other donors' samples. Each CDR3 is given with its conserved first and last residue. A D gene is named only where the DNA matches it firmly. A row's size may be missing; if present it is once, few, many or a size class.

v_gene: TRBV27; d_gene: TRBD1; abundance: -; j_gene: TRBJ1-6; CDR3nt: TGTGCCAGCAGTTACACAGGGGCTATGGGGTCACCCCTCCACTTT; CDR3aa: CASSYTGAMGSPLHF
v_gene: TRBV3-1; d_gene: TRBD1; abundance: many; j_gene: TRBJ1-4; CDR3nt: TGTGCCAGCAGCCAACAGGGGGCTAATGAAAAACTGTTTTTT; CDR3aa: CASSQQGANEKLFF
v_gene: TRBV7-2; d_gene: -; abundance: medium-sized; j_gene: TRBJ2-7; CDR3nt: TGTGCCAGCAGCCCCCCTCCACCGGGACACCACTCCTACGAGCAGTACTTC; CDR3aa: CASSPPPPGHHSYEQYF
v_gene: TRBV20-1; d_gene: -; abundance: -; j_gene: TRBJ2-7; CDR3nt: TGCAGTGCTAGAGACCACGGACGGAGAGAGCCCGTGTCCTACGAGCAGTACTTC; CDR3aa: CSARDHGRREPVSYEQYF
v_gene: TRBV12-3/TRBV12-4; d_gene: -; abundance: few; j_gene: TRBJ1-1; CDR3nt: TGTGCCAGCAGTTTAAGGGGGTGGGACACTGAAGCTTTCTTT; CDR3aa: CASSLRGWDTEAFF
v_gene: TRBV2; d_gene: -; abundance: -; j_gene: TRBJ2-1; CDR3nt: TGTGCCAGCAGTGAATCTCCGGGAGTATCGGGGAATGAGCAGTTCTTC; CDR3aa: CASSESPGVSGNEQFF
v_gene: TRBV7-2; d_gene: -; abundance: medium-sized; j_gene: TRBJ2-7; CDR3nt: TGTGCCAGCAGCTCCCGGACAGACGAGCAGTACTTC; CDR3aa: CASSSRTDEQYF
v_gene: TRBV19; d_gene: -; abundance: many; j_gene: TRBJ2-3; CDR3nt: TGTGCCAGTAAAAGGACGCAAACCACAGATACGCAGTATTTT; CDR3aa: CASKRTQTTDTQYF
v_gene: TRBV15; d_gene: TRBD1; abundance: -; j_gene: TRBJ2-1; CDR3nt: TGTGCCACCAGCAGTCCTCTCACAGGGGGAGACAATGAGCAGTTCTTC; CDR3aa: CATSSPLTGGDNEQFF
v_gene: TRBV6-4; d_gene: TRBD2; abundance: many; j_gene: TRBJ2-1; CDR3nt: TGTGCCAGCAGTGACCTAGCGGGAGGGAACAATGAGCAGTTCTTC; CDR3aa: CASSDLAGGNNEQFF
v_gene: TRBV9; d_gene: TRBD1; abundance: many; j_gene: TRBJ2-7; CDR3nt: TGTGCCAGCAGCGTAGGATCAGGACAGGGCTACGAGCAGTACTTC; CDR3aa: CASSVGSGQGYEQYF
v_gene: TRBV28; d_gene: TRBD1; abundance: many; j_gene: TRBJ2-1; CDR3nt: TGTGCCACCGTCTCGGGACAGTTGACCTACAATGAGCAGTTCTTC; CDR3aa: CATVSGQLTYNEQFF
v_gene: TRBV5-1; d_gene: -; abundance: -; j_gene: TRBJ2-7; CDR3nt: TGCGCCAGCAGCTTGGGAAGTTACTACGAGCAGTACTTC; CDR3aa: CASSLGSYYEQYF
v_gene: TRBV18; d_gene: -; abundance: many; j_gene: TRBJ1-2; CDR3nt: TGTGCCAGCTCACCGTCACCTACTAACTATGGCTACACCTTC; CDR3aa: CASSPSPTNYGYTF
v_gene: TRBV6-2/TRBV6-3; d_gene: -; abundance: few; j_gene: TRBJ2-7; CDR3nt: TGTGCCAGCAGTCCCCTGGCCGAGCAGTACTTC; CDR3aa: CASSPLAEQYF
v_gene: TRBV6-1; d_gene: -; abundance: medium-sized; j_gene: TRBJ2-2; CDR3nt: TGTGCCAGCCATCGAACTGACACCGGGGAGCTGTTTTTT; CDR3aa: CASHRTDTGELFF
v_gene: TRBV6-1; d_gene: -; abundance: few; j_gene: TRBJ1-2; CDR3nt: TGTGCCAGCGCACTTGTCGAGCAGGGCTACACCTTC; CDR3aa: CASALVEQGYTF
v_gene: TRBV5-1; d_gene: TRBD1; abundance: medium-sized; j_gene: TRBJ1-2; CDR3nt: TGCGCCAGCAGCCCGAGGACAGGGAGCTATGGCTACACCTTC; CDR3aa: CASSPRTGSYGYTF